One and the same sample provided the 11 T cell receptor beta chains below, sequenced in a study of metastatic and nonmetastatic thyroid tumors. Thyroid surgery was performed in patients who had received no treatment beforehand. TCRdb re-called clones via MiXCR from the PCR reads. This table holds roughly 40,000 clones, roughly 12% found once. The specimen was blood. All receptors come from a male donor with papillary thyroid cancer or a benign thyroid nodule (not recorded which). Some clones in this sample may be carry-over from other donors' samples.

This clone was detected ten times or more. The chain joins TRBV6-1 to TRBJ1-2; no definite D call. Germline CDR1 reads MNHNS; CDR2 reads SASEGT. CDR3 size: 14 residues. V was shortened by 6 bases and J by 8 bases, with 19 bases between the two germline ends. The CDR3 DNA reads as TGTGCCAGCAGCTCCTACCGGGGTGCCGCGGGCTACACCTTC. Its protein is CASSSYRGAAGYTF.

This clone came up many times. This rearrangement joins TRBV6-2 or TRBV6-3 to TRBJ1-1; tentatively, D is TRBD1 (5 bases). This CDR3 has 16 residues. Germline CDR1 MNHEY, CDR2 SVGEGT. Trimming took off 7 bases at V and 6 bases at J, with 24 bases between the two ends. CDR3 loop: CASNGARGGWTPEAFF. CDR3 DNA sequence: TGTGCCAGCAACGGGGCTCGGGGGGGATGGACCCCTGAAGCTTTCTTT.

This clone was counted at least ten times. This sequence joins TRBV20-1 and TRBJ2-7, with a possible D match to TRBD2 (5 bases). This CDR3 comprises 15 residues. CDR1 is DFQATT and CDR2 is SNEGSKA in the germline V gene (reference sequence). Between the trimmed V and J ends, which lost 4 bases and 4 bases, there was a span of 20 bases. This CDR3 is CSANSGGRSGYEQYF. CDR3 bases: TGCAGTGCTAATTCAGGAGGCCGTTCGGGTTACGAGCAGTACTTC.

On this clone itself: It may be a read error: a sequence one base away is much more abundant. Other DNA sequences from this sample encode an identical CDR3 as well. CDR3 in amino acids: CAWSSRPTNEKLFF. For the CDR3, the DNA is TGTGCCTGGAGTTCACGTCCAACCAATGAAAAACTGTTTTTT. This chain joins TRBV30 and TRBJ1-4; no firm D call. In germline, CDR1 is GTSNPN, CDR2 SVGIG (reference sequence). CDR3 length: 14 amino acids.

The gene calls are TRBV28 and TRBJ1-1, with TRBD1 as a possible D gene (6 bases). The CDR3 is made up of 14 amino acids. Germline-derived CDR1 and CDR2 are MDHEN and SYDVKM. Trimming took off 4 bases at V and 1 base at J, with 10 bases between the two ends. As DNA, the CDR3 is TGTGCCAGCAGTTACCAGGGGAAGAACACTGAAGCTTTCTTT. This translates into CASSYQGKNTEAFF. The variable domain in full, completed from reference TRBV28 and TRBJ1-1, reads DVKVTQSSRYLVKRTGEKVFLECVQDMDHENMFWYRQDPGLGLRLIYFSYDVKMKEKGDIPEGYSVSREKKERFSLILESASTNQTSMYLCASSYQGKNTEAFFGQGTRLTVV.

There are many counts of this clone. This CDR3 is also generated by other DNA sequences in the sample. The gene calls are TRBV20-1 and TRBJ2-5; tentatively, D is TRBD2 (6 bases). This CDR3 has 12 residues. Germline V gene lookup returns CDR1 DFQATT and CDR2 SNEGSKA (reference sequence). Trimming left V 1 base short and J 5 bases short, with 8 bases between. The CDR3 region is CSARVGGETQYF. CDR3 coding DNA: TGCAGTGCTAGAGTTGGGGGGGAGACCCAGTACTTC.

In this sample, this clone turned up once. A single base separates this from a much larger clone, so it may be a read error. The rearrangement joins TRBV4-3 to TRBJ2-7; D remains ambiguous. The germline V and J ends were trimmed by 0 bases and 4 bases, with 16 bases remaining between them. CDR1 LGHNA and CDR2 YSLEER come from the germline V gene. The CDR3 consists of 16 residues. As DNA, the CDR3 is TGCGCCAGCAGCCAAGATCCAGGCCCCTTTCCTTACGAGCAGTACTTC. It is translated as CASSQDPGPFPYEQYF.

The chain carries TRBV6-1 and TRBJ2-7; a possible D gene is TRBD2 (6 bases). Trimming pared 6 bases from V and 6 bases from J, leaving 18 bases between. Germline CDR1 reads MNHNS; CDR2 reads SASEGT. The CDR3 covers 14 residues. CDR3 nucleotide sequence: TGTGCCAGCAGGGCCCCCGGGAGAACGGGCGAGCAGTACTTC. Translation: CASRAPGRTGEQYF.

This clone came up many times. The chain links TRBV6-2 or TRBV6-3 to TRBJ2-1; 13 positions match TRBD2. The CDR3 covers 17 residues. Germline values: CDR1 MNHEY, CDR2 SVGEGT. V lost 6 bases to trimming and J lost 8 bases; unmatched junction nucleotides: 13. The CDR3 reads CASSPTSGRANTDEQFF. CDR3 coding DNA: TGTGCCAGCAGCCCTACTAGCGGGAGGGCCAATACCGATGAGCAGTTCTTC.

This clone came up many times. CDR3 nucleotides: TGTGCCAGCAGTGACTCGGGGGCTAGCACAGATACGCAGTATTTT. Translation: CASSDSGASTDTQYF. This chain links TRBV6-4 with TRBJ2-3; possible D gene TRBD1, 6 bases. Germline V CDR1 and CDR2: MRHNA, SNTAGT. This CDR3 has 15 amino acids. V was shortened by 0 bases and J by 0 bases, with 7 bases between the two germline ends.

V gene TRBV28 combines with J gene TRBJ2-3; D might be TRBD1 or TRBD2, each matching 6 bases. CDR3 length: 15 amino acids. V was shortened by 6 bases and J by 1 base, with 14 bases between the two germline ends. Germline V lookup: CDR1 MDHEN, CDR2 SYDVKM. The CDR3 region is CASRSGGLGTDTQYF. In DNA, the CDR3 is TGTGCCAGCAGATCTGGGGGGCTCGGCACAGATACGCAGTATTTT.